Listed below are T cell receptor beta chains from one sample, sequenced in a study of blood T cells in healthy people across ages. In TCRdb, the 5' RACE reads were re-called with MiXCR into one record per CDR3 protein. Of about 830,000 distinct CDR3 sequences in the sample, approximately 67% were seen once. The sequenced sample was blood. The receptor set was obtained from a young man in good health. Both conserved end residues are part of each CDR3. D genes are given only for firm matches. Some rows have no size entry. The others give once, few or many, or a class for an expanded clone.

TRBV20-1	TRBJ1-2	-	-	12	TGCAGTGCTGCAAGGGGGGGGTATGGCTACACCTTC	CSAARGGYGYTF
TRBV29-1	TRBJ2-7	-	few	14	TGCAGCGTTGAAGATTTAGGCAGTACCTACGAGCAGTACTTC	CSVEDLGSTYEQYF
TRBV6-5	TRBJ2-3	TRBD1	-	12	TGTGCCAGCACCCGCGATTTGGGACAGCTGTATTTT	CASTRDLGQLYF
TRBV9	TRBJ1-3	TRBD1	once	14	TGTGCCAGCAGCCCCCAGGGGGTCGGAAACACCATATATTTT	CASSPQGVGNTIYF
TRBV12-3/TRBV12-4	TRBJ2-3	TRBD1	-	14	TGTGCCAGCACGGGACAGGGGAACACAGATACGCAGTATTTT	CASTGQGNTDTQYF
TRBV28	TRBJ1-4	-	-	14	TGTGCCAGCAGTTTATCCTCCGGATTCGAAAAACTGTTTTTT	CASSLSSGFEKLFF
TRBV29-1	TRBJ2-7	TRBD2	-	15	TGCAGCGTTGAATTCGCTAGCGGGGTCCCAGGGGAGCAGTACTTC	CSVEFASGVPGEQYF
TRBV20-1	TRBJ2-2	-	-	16	TGCAGTGCCACCGGCACAGGGATAATTGGAACCGGGGAGCTGTTTTTT	CSATGTGIIGTGELFF
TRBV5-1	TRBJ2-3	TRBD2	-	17	TGCGCCAGCAGCTTCCGTGGACTAGCGGAGCACACAGATACGCAGTATTTT	CASSFRGLAEHTDTQYF
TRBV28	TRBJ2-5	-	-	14	TGTGCCAGCAGCTGGGCCACCCGGGGAGAGACCCAGTACTTC	CASSWATRGETQYF
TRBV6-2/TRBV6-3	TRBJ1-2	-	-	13	TGTGCCAGCAGAGGGCCGGGGGGTCGTGGCTACACCTTC	CASRGPGGRGYTF
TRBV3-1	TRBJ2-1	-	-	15	TGTGCCAGCAGCCAAGATAGAGTAGGGATCAATGAGCAGTTCTTC	CASSQDRVGINEQFF
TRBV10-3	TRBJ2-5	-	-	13	TGTGCCATCAGTGAGCTCAGGGGTGAGACCCAGTACTTC	CAISELRGETQYF
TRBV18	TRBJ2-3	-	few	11	TGTGCCAGCTCACGACTAGATACGCAGTATTTT	CASSRLDTQYF
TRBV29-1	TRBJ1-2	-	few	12	TGCAGCGCAGGGGAAACTAACTATGGCTACACCTTC	CSAGETNYGYTF
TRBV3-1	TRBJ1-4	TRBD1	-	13	TGTGCCAGCAGCCAAGGGACAGGAGAAAAACTGTTTTTT	CASSQGTGEKLFF
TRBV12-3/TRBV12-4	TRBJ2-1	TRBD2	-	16	TGTGCCAGCAGGGGTTCTAGCGGGGGCCTATCTTGGGAGCAGTTCTTC	CASRGSSGGLSWEQFF
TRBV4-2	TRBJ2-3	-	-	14	TGTGCCAGCAGCCAACCGACTACCACAGATACACAGTATTTT	CASSQPTTTDTQYF
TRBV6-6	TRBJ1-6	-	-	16	TGTGCCAGCAGTTACCTGGCCACGGGGGTAATTTCACCCCTCCACTTT	CASSYLATGVISPLHF
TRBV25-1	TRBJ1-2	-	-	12	TGTGCCAGCAGTGCGGACCAGCGCCGCTACACCTTC	CASSADQRRYTF
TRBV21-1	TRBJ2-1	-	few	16	TGTGCCAGCAGCAAAGCCCCACCCCAGGTCTACAATGAGCAGTTCTTC	CASSKAPPQVYNEQFF
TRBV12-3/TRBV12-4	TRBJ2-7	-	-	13	TGTGCCAGCAGTTTGGGTTGGGGCGTCGAGCAGTACTTC	CASSLGWGVEQYF
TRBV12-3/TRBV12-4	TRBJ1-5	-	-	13	TGTGCCAGCAATCGGGGTCCTACTCAGCCCCAGCATTTT	CASNRGPTQPQHF
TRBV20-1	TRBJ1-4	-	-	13	TGCAGTGCAATTACAGGCCCTAATGAAAAACTGTTTTTT	CSAITGPNEKLFF
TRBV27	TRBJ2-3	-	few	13	TGTGCCAGCAGCTCGTATTATGGGGATACGCAGTATTTT	CASSSYYGDTQYF
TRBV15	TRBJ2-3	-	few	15	TGTGCCACCAGCAGAGATGCAGCTAGCACAGATACGCAGTATTTT	CATSRDAASTDTQYF
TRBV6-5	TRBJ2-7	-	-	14	TGTGCCAGCAGTTACGGCCAGCTCCCCTACGAGCAGTACTTC	CASSYGQLPYEQYF
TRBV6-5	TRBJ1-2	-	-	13	TGTGCCAGCAGCCAGGCCATAACCTATGGCTACACCTTC	CASSQAITYGYTF
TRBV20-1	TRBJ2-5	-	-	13	TGCAGTGCCAGCGGCGGGGCGCAAGAGACCCAGTACTTC	CSASGGAQETQYF
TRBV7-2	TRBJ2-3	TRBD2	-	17	TGTGCCAGCAGCTTAGAGTCCCTAGCGGGGGGGGGAGATACGCAGTATTTT	CASSLESLAGGGDTQYF
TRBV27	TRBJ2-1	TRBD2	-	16	TGTGCCAGCATCTCTAACCGGGCTAGCGGGGTCGGAGAGCAGTTCTTC	CASISNRASGVGEQFF
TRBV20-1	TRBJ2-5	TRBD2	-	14	TGCAGTGCAATAGCGGGGGGGCCGGGAGAGACCCAGTACTTC	CSAIAGGPGETQYF
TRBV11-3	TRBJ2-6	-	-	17	TGTGCCAGCAGCTCCTGGATTAAACCCTCTGGGGCCAACGTCCTGACTTTC	CASSSWIKPSGANVLTF
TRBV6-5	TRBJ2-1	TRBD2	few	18	TGTGCCAGCAGTTCTCCTTCCCTACTAGCGTACTCCTACAATGAGCAGTTCTTC	CASSSPSLLAYSYNEQFF
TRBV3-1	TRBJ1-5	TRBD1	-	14	TGTGCCAGCAGCCAAGGGACAGGGAATCAGCCCCAGCATTTT	CASSQGTGNQPQHF
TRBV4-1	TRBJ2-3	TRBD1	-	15	TGCGCCAGCAGCCCTCAGGGGGCCGACACAGATACGCAGTATTTT	CASSPQGADTDTQYF
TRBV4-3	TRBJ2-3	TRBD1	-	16	TGCGCCAGCAGCCATGACAGGGGGCTTGGTACAGATACGCAGTATTTT	CASSHDRGLGTDTQYF
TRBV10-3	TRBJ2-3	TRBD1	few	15	TGTGCCATCAGTGACCCTTTTCGGTTGGGGGACAGGCAGTATTTT	CAISDPFRLGDRQYF
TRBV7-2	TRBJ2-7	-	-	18	TGTGCCAGCAGCCCCGATTCCCCGTCACTAGGCCTCTCCTACGAGCAGTACTTC	CASSPDSPSLGLSYEQYF
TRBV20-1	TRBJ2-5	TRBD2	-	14	TGCAGTACCAAGCGGGGAAGGGGCAGGGAGACCCAGTACTTC	CSTKRGRGRETQYF
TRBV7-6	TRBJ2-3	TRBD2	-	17	TGTGCCAGCAGCCACGGCGCCGGACTAGCGGGGGTGAATACGCAGTATTTT	CASSHGAGLAGVNTQYF
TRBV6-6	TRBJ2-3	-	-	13	TGTGCCAGCAGTTACCGCCCGACAGATACGCAGTATTTT	CASSYRPTDTQYF